The entry that follows covers one T cell receptor beta chain sequence. This sample is drawn from a study of blood T cell repertoires in COVID-19. Study as a whole: Whether acute or convalescent, the COVID-19 samples came from the United States, Italy and Spain. PBMCs, B-cell-depleted T cells, or T cells were the source of the cDNA or gDNA that made up the material.

The data were produced by immunoSEQ multiplex PCR, yet TCRdb's version contains in-frame clones alone and is incomplete. The table includes 60,000 to 75,000 clones, about 70% detected once. Sequenced: peripheral blood. The TCR sequence derives from a woman at least 80 years old with acute or convalescent COVID-19.

The CDR3 reads CASSERQIYNSPLHF. The CDR3 DNA follows: TGTGCCAGCAGTGAACGACAGATCTATAATTCACCCCTCCACTTT. The rearrangement links TRBV6-1 to TRBJ1-6; maybe TRBD1 (5 bases). Germline V CDR1 and CDR2: MNHNS, SASEGT. The CDR3 contains 15 residues. Deletions cut 2 bases from V and 3 bases from J, with 8 bases between.